This record looks at one T cell receptor beta chain sequence and its context. The study ran its PCR with 60 Vbeta and 13 Jbeta primers. TCRdb's copy holds only in-frame clones and misses some; the assay was immunoSEQ multiplex PCR. Of fewer than 200,000 clones listed, about 80% are singletons. The record originates from a study of cytomegalovirus exposure and HLA in healthy donors. The CDR3 is made up of 15 amino acids. Germline V gene data show CDR1 as MGHRA and CDR2 as YSYEKL. Trimming shortened V by 0 bases and J by 5 bases, and 14 bases separated the two germline ends. The receptor was derived from a man aged 55-75 years in good health and CMV-seronegative. The specimen sequenced was PBMCs. This chain links TRBV4-1 with TRBJ2-7, with a weak D call TRBD2 (5 bases). The CDR3 loop is CASSQESSGSNEQYF. DNA for the CDR3: TGCGCCAGCAGCCAAGAGAGCTCGGGGAGCAACGAGCAGTACTTC.